The T cell receptor beta chain under discussion was sequenced for a study of blood T cells in healthy people across ages. Study-wide results and caveats: Roughly linear age-related decline in beta diversity appeared, significant by age approximately 43.

Details on this clonotype: Its antigen is not known.

A second about 6 to 12 cycle PCR used barcoded and J-beta primers. MiXCR, applied by TCRdb to the 5' RACE reads, yields one record per CDR3 protein. The sample has roughly 1,500,000 distinct CDR3 sequences, approximately 38% seen once; the top ten hold 7.9%. Trimming pared 0 bases from V and 6 bases from J, leaving 10 bases between. CDR1 is SGDLS and CDR2 is YYNGEE in the germline V gene. This CDR3 spans 15 amino acids. Specimen: blood. The receptor was derived from a woman between 18 and 29 years old in good health. V usage is TRBV9 and J usage is TRBJ1-6; D unclear. CDR3 sequence: CASSVGWVANSPLHF. The DNA of the CDR3 is TGTGCCAGCAGCGTAGGTTGGGTAGCTAATTCACCCCTCCACTTT.